This T cell receptor beta chain was identified in a study of T cell repertoires in cytomegalovirus infection. This clonotype has a handful of counts. TCRdb reprocessed the reads via MiXCR and lists one record per CDR3 protein. The top ten clones hold about 15% of a sample with fewer than 300,000 distinct CDR3 sequences, roughly 24% of them seen once. V lost 3 bases, J lost 10 bases, and 19 bases lay in between. The germline CDR1 and CDR2 sequences are MGHRA and YSYEKL. CDR3 length equals 16 residues. The origin of this receptor is a human donor in good health (CMV status not recorded). Some clones in this sample may be carry-over from other donors' samples. The chain carries TRBV4-1 and TRBJ1-6; possibly TRBD1 for D (6 bases). Sequenced material: PBMCs. The CDR3 DNA follows: TGCGCCAGCAGCCATGAACCAGGGGAACAGAGATCACCCCTCCACTTT. This codes for CASSHEPGEQRSPLHF.